These 27 T cell receptor beta chains originate from one sample sequenced in a study of CD8 T cells in Susac syndrome. Random hexamers were used to reverse transcribe the RNA input (about 0.45 to 1 ug). MiXCR, applied by TCRdb to the immunoSEQ multiplex PCR reads, yields one record per CDR3 protein. The repertoire consists of 300,000 or so distinct CDR3 sequences, with approximately 90% occurring once and the leading ten covering over 0.05%. Specimen: CD4+ T cells from PBMCs. Receptors originate from a human donor with multiple sclerosis.

This sequence joins TRBV6-2 or TRBV6-3 and TRBJ1-4, with D tentatively TRBD1 (5 bases). V was pared by 5 bases and J by 8 bases, with 21 bases between. Looked up from germline, CDR1 is MNHEY and CDR2 is SVGEGT. The CDR3 is made up of 16 amino acids. CDR3 DNA: TGTGCCAGCAGTCGCCAGCACAGGTCCAAGAACGAAAAACTGTTTTTT. Translating gives CASSRQHRSKNEKLFF.

The chain links TRBV6-1 to TRBJ2-5, with D perhaps matching TRBD2 (6 bases). CDR1 is MNHNS, CDR2 SASEGT, per germline. V lost 7 bases, J lost 0 bases, and 15 bases lay in between. The CDR3 covers 15 residues. DNA for the CDR3: TGTGCCAGCAACCTTTCGCGGGGAAACCAAGAGACCCAGTACTTC. Translated: CASNLSRGNQETQYF.

The chain recombines TRBV7-9 with TRBJ2-3, with a weak D call TRBD2 (6 bases). The germline V gene encodes CDR1 SEHNR and CDR2 FQNEAQ (reference sequence). The CDR3 covers 14 residues. The V gene lost 4 bases and the J gene lost 7 bases, with 15 bases spanning the gap. In DNA, the CDR3 is TGTGCCAGCAGCTCCCGCGGGGCTATATATACGCAGTATTTT. Translation: CASSSRGAIYTQYF.

The rearrangement uses TRBV3-1 and TRBJ1-1, with a possible D match to TRBD1 (5 bases). Germline CDR1 is LGHDT and CDR2 is YNNKEL (reference sequence). CDR3 length: 15 amino acids. Trimming removed 4 bases at V and 3 bases at J, with 15 bases between. The CDR3 coding sequence is TGTGCCAGCAGCCGTCGCCAGGGAAGTTACACTGAAGCTTTCTTT. Encoded protein: CASSRRQGSYTEAFF.

This rearrangement joins TRBV7-2 to TRBJ1-5; perhaps TRBD1 as D (5 bases). V lost 2 bases, J lost 0 bases, and 17 bases lay in between. The CDR3 contains 18 residues. From germline, CDR1 is SGHTA and CDR2 FQGNSA. The DNA for the CDR3 is TGTGCCAGCAGCTTAAGCTCGGGGGGGGTTGGTAGCAATCAGCCCCAGCATTTT. Protein sequence: CASSLSSGGVGSNQPQHF.

This chain links TRBV4-2 with TRBJ2-5; a weak D match, TRBD1 (6 bases). Trimming removed 2 bases from V and 5 bases from J, with 15 bases in between. The CDR3 spans 15 residues. CDR1 and CDR2 (germline): LGHNA, YNFKEQ. The CDR3: CASSQKQGLGETQYF. For the CDR3, the DNA is TGTGCCAGCAGCCAAAAACAGGGTCTGGGGGAGACCCAGTACTTC.

The chain employs TRBV29-1 and TRBJ2-1; perhaps D is TRBD1 or TRBD2 (5 bases each). There are 12 residues in the CDR3. V lost 7 bases, J lost 5 bases, and 12 bases lay in between. CDR1 is SQVTM and CDR2 is ANQGSEA in the germline V gene. CDR3 protein: CSAATGHNEQFF. CDR3 DNA: TGCAGCGCTGCGACGGGACACAATGAGCAGTTCTTC.

V gene TRBV20-1 combines with J gene TRBJ1-6, with 7 bases aligning to TRBD1. The V gene's germline CDR1 is DFQATT and CDR2 SNEGSKA (reference sequence). This CDR3 is built from 14 residues. The ends lost 6 bases at V and 5 bases at J; junction bases unmatched: 7. CDR3 protein: CSAANRGNNSPLHF. CDR3 bases: TGCAGTGCCGCGAACAGGGGAAATAATTCACCCCTCCACTTT.

This chain joins TRBV20-1 and TRBJ2-7; 7 bases fit TRBD1. Looked up from germline, CDR1 is DFQATT and CDR2 is SNEGSKA (reference sequence). After removal of 3 bases from V and 9 bases from J, the junction contained 20 bases not matched to a gene. The CDR3 totals 16 residues. DNA for the CDR3: TGCAGTGCTAGCCCTACCCAAGAGGGCCGACAGGGCGCGCAGTACTTC. Residues: CSASPTQEGRQGAQYF.

The CDR3 here is CASRRDRDHYGYTF. CDR3 bases: TGTGCCAGTAGACGTGACAGGGACCACTATGGCTACACCTTC. V and J are TRBV19 and TRBJ1-2; TRBD1 matches 7 bases. With 6 bases clipped from V and 3 bases from J, the junction kept 7 bases outside the gene matches. The CDR3 has 14 residues. CDR1 and CDR2 from the germline V gene are LNHDA and SQIVND (reference sequence). Full variable domain (rest looked up from reference TRBV19 and TRBJ1-2): DGGITQSPKYLFRKEGQNVTLSCEQNLNHDAMYWYRQDPGQGLRLIYYSQIVNDFQKGDIAEGYSVSREKKESFPLTVTSAQKNPTAFYLCASRRDRDHYGYTFGSGTRLTVV.

V usage is TRBV20-1 and J usage is TRBJ1-2; 7 bases fit TRBD1. Germline V lookup: CDR1 DFQATT, CDR2 SNEGSKA (reference sequence). The CDR3 is made up of 16 amino acids. The V and J ends lost 5 bases and 6 bases, in that order; junction bases with no gene match: 18. CDR3 in DNA: TGCAGTGCTCCGCACAGGGGAAATTCCATAACGCATGGCTACACCTTC. Protein sequence: CSAPHRGNSITHGYTF.

This chain connects TRBV6-6 to TRBJ1-4, with a weak D call TRBD1 (5 bases). CDR3 length: 15 amino acids. Germline CDR1 and CDR2: MNHNY and SVGAGI (reference sequence). V was pared by 2 bases and J by 8 bases, with 15 bases between. The CDR3 protein is CASSYGGAEGEKLFF. Written as DNA, the CDR3 is TGTGCCAGCAGTTACGGCGGGGCCGAGGGGGAAAAACTGTTTTTT.

This chain connects TRBV7-2 to TRBJ2-3; 9 bases fit TRBD1. CDR3 length equals 14 residues. The V gene's germline CDR1 is SGHTA and CDR2 FQGNSA. V lost 5 bases and J lost 2; bases outside the gene matches: 2. The DNA of the CDR3 is TGTGCCAGCAGCCGGGACAGGGTCACAGATACGCAGTATTTT. Translated, it gives CASSRDRVTDTQYF.

In this sample, this clonotype turned up a few times. V usage is TRBV7-2 and J usage is TRBJ2-3; TRBD2 is a possible D gene (6 bases). In germline, CDR1 is SGHTA, CDR2 FQGNSA. This CDR3 is built from 16 residues. V gave up 0 bases and J gave up 0 bases, with 10 bases separating them. CDR3 loop: CASSLASGTSTDTQYF. CDR3 in DNA: TGTGCCAGCAGCTTAGCTTCCGGGACTAGCACAGATACGCAGTATTTT.

The chain joins TRBV6-5 to TRBJ1-1; D remains unclear. The germline CDR1 and CDR2 sequences are MNHEY and SVGAGI. CDR3 length: 14 residues. Trimming removed 2 bases at V and 6 bases at J, with 13 bases between. The CDR3 nucleotides are TGTGCCAGCAGTTACAGGACGGGCATCGCTGAAGCTTTCTTT. Residues: CASSYRTGIAEAFF.

The rearrangement links TRBV27 to TRBJ2-7; 9 bases fit TRBD1. The V gene end was trimmed by 2 bases and the J gene end by 3 bases; junction bases not matched to a gene: 5. The CDR3 has 15 residues. Germline V gene data show CDR1 as MNHEY and CDR2 as SMNVEV (reference sequence). The CDR3 nucleotides read TGTGCCAGCAGTTTAATGGGACAGGGTATCTACGAGCAGTACTTC. As protein: CASSLMGQGIYEQYF.

The chain combines TRBV20-1 with TRBJ2-3, with D maybe TRBD1 (6 bases). CDR3 length: 15 residues. Germline loops: CDR1 DFQATT, CDR2 SNEGSKA (reference sequence). The V end lost 5 bases, the J end lost 0 bases, and 15 bases lay between the germline ends. The CDR3 reads CSALQPGQSTDTQYF. CDR3 in DNA: TGCAGTGCTCTCCAACCGGGACAAAGCACAGATACGCAGTATTTT.

The V call is TRBV2, the J call TRBJ1-5, with 8 bases matching TRBD1. Germline V lookup: CDR1 SNHLY, CDR2 FYNNEI. V trimming: 2 bases; J trimming: 6 bases; junction bases outside the gene matches: 6. The length of the CDR3 is 15 residues. CDR3 DNA: TGTGCCAGCAGTGAACGTCAGGGGGCCGGTCAGCCCCAGCATTTT. This translates into CASSERQGAGQPQHF.

This CDR3 is CASSYRGDTEAFF. CDR3 bases: TGTGCCAGCAGTTACAGGGGGGACACTGAAGCTTTCTTT. The rearrangement joins TRBV5-8 to TRBJ1-1; 8 bases agree with TRBD1. Germline trimming cut 5 bases from V and 3 bases from J; bases unmatched to any gene: 3. There are 13 residues in the CDR3. CDR1 is SGHTS and CDR2 is YDEGEE in the germline V gene.

The chain couples TRBV10-3 to TRBJ1-6, with D uncertain. The V end lost 3 bases, the J end lost 8 bases, and 11 bases lay between the germline ends. Germline V CDR1 and CDR2: ENHRY, SYGVKD. The CDR3 length is 14 residues. The CDR3 is CAISDPGSDSPLHF. CDR3 bases: TGTGCCATCAGTGATCCAGGTTCAGATTCACCCCTCCACTTT.

The chain links TRBV27 to TRBJ2-7; unclear D gene. Trimming pared 6 bases from V and 0 bases from J, leaving 9 bases between. CDR1 is MNHEY, CDR2 SMNVEV, per germline (reference sequence). This CDR3 contains 13 residues. The CDR3 region is CASSLDFSYEQYF. CDR3 DNA sequence: TGTGCCAGCAGCCTAGACTTCTCCTACGAGCAGTACTTC.

The chain carries TRBV20-1 and TRBJ1-5, with TRBD1 identical over 8 bases. Germline CDR1 is DFQATT and CDR2 is SNEGSKA (reference sequence). Trimming at V came to 5 bases and at J to 4 bases, leaving 10 bases not matched to a gene. The CDR3 has 15 amino acids. The CDR3 DNA reads TGCAGTGCTGGAGGGGCCGACAGGGGAAATCAGCCCCAGCATTTT. Translating gives CSAGGADRGNQPQHF.

This sequence joins TRBV18 and TRBJ1-3; D is undetermined. V dropped 5 bases and J dropped 4 bases, with 9 bases sitting between them. This CDR3 has 13 residues. Germline CDR1 is KGHSH and CDR2 is LQKENI. As DNA, the CDR3 is TGTGCCAGCTCAGGGCTTGACGGAAACACCATATATTTT. Residues: CASSGLDGNTIYF.

The chain couples TRBV7-2 to TRBJ2-7; no reliable D call. The CDR3 is 15 amino acids. Germline V CDR1 and CDR2: SGHTA, FQGNSA. Trimming took off 1 base at V and 2 bases at J, with 12 bases between the two ends. CDR3 coding DNA: TGTGCCAGCAGCTTAGTCCGGATTAGACCCTACGAGCAGTACTTC. This encodes CASSLVRIRPYEQYF.

The V call is TRBV5-1, the J call TRBJ2-3, with D maybe TRBD2 (6 bases). V lost 3 bases and J 0 bases, leaving 17 bases between the germline ends. CDR1 SGHRS and CDR2 YFSETQ come from the germline V gene. The length of the CDR3 is 17 residues. CDR3 loop: CASSWSPGGLSTDTQYF. As DNA, the CDR3 is TGCGCCAGCAGCTGGAGTCCCGGGGGACTTAGCACAGATACGCAGTATTTT.

This chain links TRBV29-1 with TRBJ2-3; D is perhaps TRBD2 (6 bases). Germline V gene data show CDR1 as SQVTM and CDR2 as ANQGSEA. The CDR3 consists of 14 residues. V lost 4 bases to trimming and J lost 2 bases, with 13 bases between them. CDR3 sequence: CSVGMGGFTDTQYF. The CDR3 nucleotides read TGCAGCGTTGGAATGGGGGGTTTCACAGATACGCAGTATTTT.

The chain carries TRBV5-1 and TRBJ1-1; D gene ambiguous. The V and J ends lost 4 bases and 5 bases respectively, with 15 bases between them. CDR1 and CDR2 from the germline V gene are SGHRS and YFSETQ. The CDR3 totals 14 residues. CDR3: CASSPDPAGTEAFF. The CDR3 bases are TGCGCCAGCAGCCCTGACCCGGCGGGGACTGAAGCTTTCTTT.